This passage covers 19 T cell receptor beta chains from one sample sequenced in a study of molecular identifiers for immune sequencing clone quantification. One entry per CDR3 protein, called by TCRdb with MiXCR from the PCR reads. Among about half a million distinct CDR3 sequences listed, roughly a fifth were seen once. Sequenced material: naive CD8+ T cells from blood, with Jurkat cell RNA spiked in. Subset here: FACS-sorted CD8+CD4-CCR7+CD45RA+ naive T cells. The receptors stem from a human donor in good health. Some libraries in this study had Jurkat cell RNA spiked in.

This clonotype has at least ten counts. The chain is built from TRBV6-2 or TRBV6-3 and TRBJ1-2; D call uncertain. V was clipped by 5 bases and J by 6 bases, with 7 bases between them. The germline V gene encodes CDR1 MNHEY and CDR2 SVGEGT. The length of the CDR3 is 11 residues. CDR3 sequence reads: CASSPVDGYTF. The DNA for the CDR3 is TGTGCCAGCAGTCCAGTCGATGGCTACACCTTC.

The V and J genes are TRBV9 and TRBJ2-7, with 8 bases identical to TRBD1. This CDR3 comprises 15 residues. Germline lookup yields CDR1 SGDLS and CDR2 YYNGEE. V lost 1 base and J lost 3; bases outside the gene matches: 6. The CDR3, as DNA: TGTGCCAGCAGCGTACTCCCCGGACAGGGCTACGAGCAGTACTTC. Translation: CASSVLPGQGYEQYF.

V and J are TRBV20-1 and TRBJ2-3; TRBD1 might be the D (6 bases). Per germline, CDR1 DFQATT and CDR2 SNEGSKA (reference sequence). Trimming shortened V by 1 base and J by 0 bases, and 14 bases separated the two germline ends. The CDR3 is 16 residues long. The CDR3 is CSARGTASSSTDTQYF. For the CDR3, the DNA is TGCAGTGCTAGAGGGACAGCCTCATCTAGCACAGATACGCAGTATTTT.

The chain carries TRBV10-1 and TRBJ1-1; no definite D call. The CDR3 covers 13 residues. With 4 bases removed from V and 3 bases from J, the gap between germline ends came to 9 bases. Germline V gives CDR1 WNHNN, CDR2 SYGVQD (reference sequence). CDR3 DNA sequence: TGCGCCAGCAGTGCAGGACGCTACACTGAAGCTTTCTTT. Protein sequence: CASSAGRYTEAFF.

This chain's CDR3 is CASTTRTSGTRTDTQYF. CDR3 in DNA: TGTGCCAGCACCACAAGGACTAGCGGGACTCGCACAGATACGCAGTATTTT. The chain employs TRBV6-2 or TRBV6-3 and TRBJ2-3, with 12 nucleotides matching TRBD2. V lost 7 bases and J lost 1; bases outside the gene matches: 9. The germline CDR1 and CDR2 sequences are MNHEY and SVGEGT. This CDR3 contains 17 residues.

CDR3 sequence (DNA): TGTGCCAGCAGTTTTAGGGGGCCGAAATCCTACGAGCAGTACTTC. Residues: CASSFRGPKSYEQYF. The J gene is TRBJ2-7, the V gene TRBV28, with 7 nucleotides matching TRBD1. CDR1 is MDHEN, CDR2 SYDVKM, per germline. Trimming removed 3 bases from V and 1 base from J; junction bases left unmatched: 6. This CDR3 region has 15 residues.

The gene calls are TRBV6-5 and TRBJ2-3; D is unclear. The CDR3 is made up of 15 amino acids. The V end lost 6 bases, the J end lost 0 bases, and 13 bases lay between the germline ends. Germline CDR1 MNHEY, CDR2 SVGAGI. In nucleotides, the CDR3 is TGTGCCAGCAGCTCGACGACGGCTAGCACAGATACGCAGTATTTT. Translated, it gives CASSSTTASTDTQYF.

About this clonotype itself: This may be a read error, as it is one base from a much larger clone. The chain joins TRBV6-1 to TRBJ2-2; D assignment may be TRBD1 or TRBD2 (5 bases each). The CDR3 is made up of 15 amino acids. Germline lookup yields CDR1 MNHNS and CDR2 SASEGT. The CDR3 loop is CASSEDRTNTGELLF. The CDR3 DNA sequence: TGTGCCAGCAGTGAAGACAGGACGAACACCGGGGAGCTGCTTTTT.

The chain employs TRBV6-1 and TRBJ1-6, with 7 bases identical to TRBD1. CDR1 is MNHNS and CDR2 is SASEGT in the germline V gene. V dropped 1 base and J dropped 7; count of bases not matched to a gene: 4. The CDR3 extends over 15 amino acids. The CDR3 is CASSEGTGPNSPLHF. CDR3 nucleotides: TGTGCCAGCAGTGAAGGGACAGGACCCAATTCACCCCTCCACTTT.

The rearrangement links TRBV5-5 to TRBJ1-4; D gene ambiguous. This CDR3 contains 16 residues. Looked up from germline, CDR1 is SGHKS and CDR2 is YYEKEE (reference sequence). The ends were cut back, 1 base at V and 0 bases at J, with 10 bases in the middle. CDR3 sequence reads: CASSLWPAATNEKLFF. The CDR3 DNA is TGTGCCAGCAGCTTGTGGCCGGCAGCAACTAATGAAAAACTGTTTTTT.

The V gene is TRBV28, the J gene TRBJ1-1; no clear D. The CDR3 is 13 residues long. V lost 6 bases, J lost 6 bases, and 14 bases lay in between. Germline CDR1 and CDR2: MDHEN and SYDVKM. CDR3 in amino acids: CASSRPRVAEAFF. DNA of the CDR3: TGTGCCAGCAGCCGCCCGCGGGTGGCTGAAGCTTTCTTT.

Comment on this clonotype: A read error may explain this, as a much larger clone is one base away. The V gene is TRBV7-2, the J gene TRBJ2-7; 12 bases align to TRBD2. Per the germline V gene, CDR1 is SGHTA and CDR2 is FQGNSA. The CDR3 has 15 residues. In DNA form, the CDR3 reads TGTGCCAGCGGCTTAGGACTAGCGGGACCCTACGAGCAGTACTTC. Encoded protein: CASGLGLAGPYEQYF.

This clonotype was detected once. This rearrangement joins TRBV27 to TRBJ2-7; D not resolved. Trimming took 2 bases from V and 2 from J, leaving 16 bases between them. Germline CDR1 MNHEY, CDR2 SMNVEV (reference sequence). This CDR3 has 16 amino acids. The CDR3 nucleotides are TGTGCCAGCAGTTTACGCCCCGGCGGCCCTCCCTACGAGCAGTACTTC. Its protein is CASSLRPGGPPYEQYF.

The chain employs TRBV27 and TRBJ2-7; TRBD1 aligns across 7 bases. The CDR3 loop spans 14 amino acids. The ends lost 6 bases at V and 2 bases at J; junction bases unmatched: 7. Germline loops: CDR1 MNHEY, CDR2 SMNVEV (reference sequence). The CDR3 loop is CASSPGQIPYEQYF. The DNA for the CDR3 is TGTGCCAGCAGCCCGGGACAGATCCCCTACGAGCAGTACTTC.

This clonotype came up a few times. This chain connects TRBV4-1 to TRBJ2-1, with 15 bases that match TRBD2. V was pared by 6 bases and J by 2 bases, with 11 bases of the junction left unmatched. The CDR3 loop spans 19 amino acids. The germline V gene has CDR1 MGHRA and CDR2 YSYEKL. The CDR3 DNA follows: TGCGCCAGCAGTCAGGTACCGGGACTAGCGGGGGGAACCTACAATGAGCAGTTCTTC. Its protein is CASSQVPGLAGGTYNEQFF.

The table lists this clonotype with a count of one. This may come from a read error, since a much larger clone is one base off. This chain joins TRBV6-5 and TRBJ1-5, with D tentatively TRBD1 (6 bases). Germline V CDR1 and CDR2: MNHEY, SVGAGI. This CDR3 comprises 15 residues. In DNA form, the CDR3 reads TGTGCCAGCCAATCGTACAGGGATAGCAGTCAGCCCCAGCATTTT. It is translated as CASQSYRDSSQPQHF.

This chain connects TRBV11-2 to TRBJ2-7; the match to TRBD1 covers 11 bases. The CDR3 loop spans 16 amino acids. V lost 5 bases to trimming and J lost 3 bases; unmatched junction nucleotides: 9. Germline V gene data show CDR1 as SGHAT and CDR2 as FQNNGV. The CDR3: CASSGHSGTGGYEQYF. CDR3 coding DNA: TGTGCCAGCAGCGGACATAGCGGGACAGGGGGCTACGAGCAGTACTTC.

The sample holds a few counts of this clonotype. The chain employs TRBV11-2 and TRBJ2-1, with 7 positions matching TRBD1. Unmatched junction bases numbered 15, after V lost 4 bases and J lost 6 bases. This CDR3 spans 17 amino acids. Germline V CDR1 and CDR2: SGHAT, FQNNGV. The CDR3 sequence: CASSSRTGTAPSNEQFF. Written as DNA, the CDR3 is TGTGCCAGCAGCTCAAGAACCGGGACAGCTCCATCCAATGAGCAGTTCTTC.

This sequence joins TRBV6-1 and TRBJ1-5, with 8 nucleotides matching TRBD1. V was pared by 6 bases and J by 6 bases, with 10 bases of the junction left unmatched. This CDR3 is 15 amino acids long. Germline CDR1 MNHNS, CDR2 SASEGT. The CDR3 DNA reads TGTGCCAGCAGATTACCAGGGGGCTGGGGTCAGCCCCAGCATTTT. Residues: CASRLPGGWGQPQHF.